This T cell receptor (beta chain) was recorded in a study of cytomegalovirus exposure and HLA in healthy donors. On this clone: Its cognate antigen is unknown.

PCR employed 60 Vbeta and 13 Jbeta primers. Libraries were prepared by immunoSEQ multiplex PCR; TCRdb keeps only in-frame clonotypes and omits some of them. The sample consists of roughly 120,000 clones, roughly 70% of them appearing once. Overall study findings and caveats: Usually a TCR sequence was rare, but some public TCRs were found in many donors.

When sampled, the donors appeared nominally healthy, though they likely had unrecorded immune exposures. Sequenced material: PBMCs. The clonotype originates from a woman in her thirties or forties in good health and CMV-seropositive.

CDR3 in amino acids: CASSFTLVSTDTQYF. The CDR3 nucleotides read TGTGCCAGCAGCTTCACCCTAGTTAGCACAGATACGCAGTATTTT. The rearrangement uses TRBV7-2 and TRBJ2-3; D not resolved. Between the trimmed V and J ends, which lost 3 bases and 0 bases, there was a span of 10 bases. CDR1 and CDR2 from the germline V gene are SGHTA and FQGNSA. The length of the CDR3 is 15 residues.